The next 31 T cell receptor gamma chains were all read from a single sample in a study of gamma-delta T cells after stem cell transplantation. TCRdb re-identified clones in the RT-PCR reads via CATT. This repertoire shows around 5,000 gamma-chain clones, 15% to 25% found once; its top ten account for about 4%. The sequenced material came from gamma-delta T cells. The receptors were gathered from a human donor. It is not recorded whose cells these are; they may come from a transplant donor.

The genes are TRGV8 and TRGJ1 or TRGJ2. There are 13 residues in the CDR3. Germline V gene sequence: CDR1 VENAVY, CDR2 YDSYNSRV. Trimming cost V 5 bases and J 0 bases; bases outside gene matches: 4. In nucleotides, the CDR3 is TGTGCCACCTGGGTCCCGAATTATTATAAGAAACTCTTT. Amino acid sequence: CATWVPNYYKKLF.

Note on this clone: An end of the junction does not agree with germline; a read error may underlie this. The chain is built from TRGV9 and TRGJ1 or TRGJ2. Germline V lookup: CDR1 GITISATS, CDR2 ISYDGTV (reference sequence). There are 11 residues in the CDR3. Written as DNA, the CDR3 is TGTACCTTGTGGGTTTATTATAAGAAACTCTTT. Protein product: CTLWVYYKKLF.

This clone was found a few times. The chain uses TRGV9 and TRGJ1 or TRGJ2. V lost 5 bases to trimming and J lost 1 base; unmatched junction nucleotides: 5. Germline V gives CDR1 GITISATS, CDR2 ISYDGTV (reference sequence). The CDR3 length is 13 residues. CDR3 protein: CALWGTNYYKKLF. CDR3 DNA: TGTGCCTTGTGGGGGACTAATTATTATAAGAAACTCTTT.

A few counts support this clone. The chain carries TRGV9 and TRGJ1 or TRGJ2. Losses at the gene ends were 0 bases for V and 0 bases for J; bases not matched to a gene: 5. Per the germline V gene, CDR1 is GITISATS and CDR2 is ISYDGTV (reference sequence). This CDR3 comprises 15 residues. CDR3 DNA sequence: TGTGCCTTGTGGGAGGTGCACTCGAATTATTATAAGAAACTCTTT. It yields the protein CALWEVHSNYYKKLF.

This clone showed up just a few times. The chain couples TRGV8 to TRGJ1 or TRGJ2. This CDR3 comprises 13 residues. Trimming removed 5 bases from V and 2 bases from J; junction bases left unmatched: 6. CDR1 is VENAVY, CDR2 YDSYNSRV, per germline. CDR3 residues: CATWGPYYYKKLF. The DNA of the CDR3 is TGTGCCACCTGGGGCCCGTATTATTATAAGAAACTCTTT.

This clone is large. The chain joins TRGV3 to TRGJ1 or TRGJ2. The length of the CDR3 is 13 residues. Germline trimming cut 0 bases from V and 2 bases from J; bases unmatched to any gene: 1. Per germline, CDR1 VTNTFY and CDR2 YDVSTARD (reference sequence). CDR3 residues: CATWDRHYYKKLF. The CDR3 coding sequence is TGTGCCACCTGGGACAGGCATTATTATAAGAAACTCTTT.

The chain employs TRGV2 and TRGJP2. The ends lost 0 bases at V and 2 bases at J; junction bases unmatched: 6. The germline CDR1 and CDR2 sequences are EGSNGY and YDSYNSKV. This CDR3 region has 16 residues. The CDR3 spells CATWDGRLSSDWIKTF. In nucleotides, the CDR3 is TGTGCCACCTGGGACGGGCGATTGAGTAGTGATTGGATCAAGACGTTT.

The sample holds a few counts of this clone. This chain uses TRGV4 with TRGJ1 or TRGJ2. Germline lookup yields CDR1 EGSTGY and CDR2 YDSYTSSV. The CDR3 contains 12 residues. J was trimmed by 9 bases and V by 2 bases; bases with no gene match: 7. The CDR3 nucleotides read TGTGCCACCTGGGATGCGGGGATTAAGAAACTCTTT. This sequence encodes CATWDAGIKKLF.

V usage is TRGV2 and J usage is TRGJ1 or TRGJ2. The CDR3 totals 14 residues. Trimming took 0 bases from V and 4 from J; bases not matched to a gene: 6. The V gene's germline CDR1 is EGSNGY and CDR2 YDSYNSKV. The CDR3 nucleotides are TGTGCCACCTGGGACGGGCGGGTGTATTATAAGAAACTCTTT. Its translation: CATWDGRVYYKKLF.

Concerning this clone itself: Other DNA sequences in this sample translate to the same CDR3. The chain has TRGV2 and TRGJ1 or TRGJ2. The length of the CDR3 is 12 residues. The trim removed 0 bases at V and 7 bases at J, leaving 3 bases unmatched. CDR1 and CDR2 (germline): EGSNGY, YDSYNSKV. This chain's CDR3 is CATWDGSYKKLF. CDR3 DNA: TGTGCCACCTGGGACGGGTCCTATAAGAAACTCTTT.

This clone was counted a few times. The chain has TRGV4 and TRGJ1 or TRGJ2. Trimming cost V 6 bases and J 8 bases; bases outside gene matches: 7. The germline CDR1 and CDR2 sequences are EGSTGY and YDSYTSSV. This CDR3 spans 11 amino acids. The CDR3 loop reads CATWLPHKKLF. CDR3 DNA: TGTGCCACCTGGCTCCCCCATAAGAAACTCTTT.

The V call is TRGV3, the J call TRGJP2. In germline, CDR1 is VTNTFY, CDR2 YDVSTARD (reference sequence). This CDR3 has 15 amino acids. Unmatched junction bases numbered 8, after V lost 2 bases and J lost 5 bases. The CDR3 loop reads CATWDNPGSDWIKTF. The CDR3 DNA reads TGTGCCACCTGGGACAACCCAGGGAGTGATTGGATCAAGACGTTT.

A remark on this clone: The junction and the germline gene differ at one end; a read error may be behind it. The CDR3 DNA follows: TGTGCCAACTGGGATGGACGTAGTGATTGGATCAAGACGTTT. It is translated as CANWDGRSDWIKTF. The chain has TRGV4 and TRGJP2. The CDR3 sequence is 14 residues long. Germline V gives CDR1 EGSTGY, CDR2 YDSYTSSV.

This clone was seen a single time. This chain joins TRGV8 and TRGJ1 or TRGJ2. The CDR3 covers 13 residues. The germline V gene has CDR1 VENAVY and CDR2 YDSYNSRV. Trimming at V came to 7 bases and at J to 5 bases, leaving 11 bases not matched to a gene. CDR3 DNA sequence: TGTGCCACCTGTGTCACAGTCAATTATAAGAAACTCTTT. Amino acids: CATCVTVNYKKLF.

This clone was found a few times. A read error is likely here: a far larger clone is one base away. This chain joins TRGV9 and TRGJP. Germline CDR1 is GITISATS and CDR2 is ISYDGTV (reference sequence). The CDR3 loop spans 16 amino acids. In DNA, the CDR3 is TGTGCCTTGTGGGAGGTGCAAGAGTTGGGCAAAAAAAACAAGGTATTT. This gives the protein CALWEVQELGKKNKVF.

Details on this clone: Other DNA sequences in this sample translate to the same CDR3. The gene calls are TRGV2 and TRGJ1 or TRGJ2. Germline assignment: CDR1 EGSNGY and CDR2 YDSYNSKV. The CDR3 spans 13 residues. V lost 1 base, J lost 6 bases, and 6 bases stayed unmatched. The CDR3 DNA follows: TGTGCCACCTGGGACGGCCGAGGTTATAAGAAACTCTTT. Translated, it gives CATWDGRGYKKLF.

The chain combines TRGV9 with TRGJP2. This CDR3 has 16 amino acids. V shed 0 bases and J 0 bases; nucleotides not matched to a gene: 4. Per germline, CDR1 GITISATS and CDR2 ISYDGTV (reference sequence). The CDR3 DNA follows: TGTGCCTTGTGGGAGGTGCGGTATAGTAGTGATTGGATCAAGACGTTT. Its translation: CALWEVRYSSDWIKTF.

This clone was found a few times. The same CDR3 also results from other DNA sequences found in this sample. The chain uses TRGV5 and TRGJ1 or TRGJ2. From germline, CDR1 is VINAFY and CDR2 YDVSNSKD. The CDR3 covers 12 residues. V trimming: 3 bases; J trimming: 5 bases; junction bases outside the gene matches: 4. CDR3 loop: CATWDRDYKKLF. The CDR3 DNA reads as TGTGCCACCTGGGACCGGGATTATAAGAAACTCTTT.

In its sample, this clone was seen a few times. This CDR3 is also generated by other DNA sequences in the sample. The chain recombines TRGV2 with TRGJP2. The CDR3 loop spans 15 amino acids. After removal of 1 base from V and 2 bases from J, the junction contained 4 bases not matched to a gene. Germline CDR1 reads EGSNGY; CDR2 reads YDSYNSKV. DNA for the CDR3: TGTGCCACCTGGGACGGACGAAGTAGTGATTGGATCAAGACGTTT. Translated, it gives CATWDGRSSDWIKTF.

The chain employs TRGV9 and TRGJ1 or TRGJ2. The CDR3 totals 13 residues. From germline, CDR1 is GITISATS and CDR2 ISYDGTV (reference sequence). V was pared by 1 base and J by 9 bases, with 9 bases of the junction left unmatched. The CDR3 nucleotides are TGTGCCTTGTGGGAGGTTTCGGGACCTAAGAAACTCTTT. This encodes CALWEVSGPKKLF.

The gene calls are TRGV3 and TRGJ1 or TRGJ2. The CDR3 length is 13 residues. The germline V gene has CDR1 VTNTFY and CDR2 YDVSTARD (reference sequence). V was clipped by 0 bases and J by 6 bases; unmatched bases: 5. CDR3 bases: TGTGCCACCTGGGACAGGCGACCTTATAAGAAACTCTTT. Its translation: CATWDRRPYKKLF.

As concerns this clone: The sample has other DNA sequences that encode this CDR3 too. This chain joins TRGV2 and TRGJ1 or TRGJ2. Trimming removed 0 bases from V and 5 bases from J; junction bases left unmatched: 7. CDR3 length equals 14 residues. Germline V gene lookup returns CDR1 EGSNGY and CDR2 YDSYNSKV. The chain's CDR3 is CATWDGPGHYKKLF. Here the CDR3 DNA reads TGTGCCACCTGGGACGGGCCAGGTCATTATAAGAAACTCTTT.

The V gene is TRGV9, the J gene TRGJ1 or TRGJ2. CDR1 and CDR2 from the germline V gene are GITISATS and ISYDGTV (reference sequence). CDR3 length: 13 amino acids. Germline trimming cut 2 bases from V and 3 bases from J; bases unmatched to any gene: 4. DNA for the CDR3: TGTGCCTTGTGGGAGGGCTGTTATTATAAGAAACTCTTT. Protein: CALWEGCYYKKLF.

Points on this clone: This clone may be a read error of a much larger clone one base away. V gene TRGV2 combines with J gene TRGJ1 or TRGJ2. CDR1 is EGSNGY and CDR2 is YDSYNSKV in the germline V gene. This CDR3 is 13 amino acids long. The CDR3 DNA follows: TGTGCCACCTGGGTCGGGCCGGGGTATAAGAAACTCTTT. This codes for CATWVGPGYKKLF.

Note on this clone: A much larger clone differs by one base, so this may be a read error. The chain has TRGV5 and TRGJ1 or TRGJ2. CDR3 length equals 13 residues. CDR1 VINAFY and CDR2 YDVSNSKD come from the germline V gene. V was pared by 2 bases and J by 0 bases, with 1 base of the junction left unmatched. The CDR3 is CATWDTNYYKKLF. Here the CDR3 DNA reads TGTGCCACCTGGGACACGAATTATTATAAGAAACTCTTT.

The J gene is TRGJP, the V gene TRGV9. CDR3 size: 17 residues. CDR1 is GITISATS and CDR2 is ISYDGTV in the germline V gene (reference sequence). With V trimmed by 0 bases and J by 7 bases, 6 bases remained unmatched. CDR3 sequence: CALWEVHWELGKKIKVF. The CDR3 nucleotides read TGTGCCTTGTGGGAGGTGCACTGGGAGTTGGGCAAAAAAATCAAGGTATTT.

The chain joins TRGV3 to TRGJ1 or TRGJ2. Germline CDR1 reads VTNTFY; CDR2 reads YDVSTARD (reference sequence). With V trimmed by 2 bases and J by 9 bases, 7 bases remained unmatched. This CDR3 has 12 residues. As DNA, the CDR3 is TGTGCCACCTGGGACAAGGCTACTAAGAAACTCTTT. Translation: CATWDKATKKLF.

With respect to this clone: The sample holds other DNA sequences that translate to the same CDR3. V usage is TRGV9 and J usage is TRGJP. With 0 bases clipped from V and 6 bases from J, the junction kept 5 bases outside the gene matches. The CDR3 spans 17 residues. In germline, CDR1 is GITISATS, CDR2 ISYDGTV (reference sequence). For the CDR3, the DNA is TGTGCCTTGTGGGAGGTGCTAGGAGAGTTGGGCAAAAAAATCAAGGTATTT. It yields the protein CALWEVLGELGKKIKVF.

Regarding this clone: A much bigger clone sits one base away, suggesting this may be a read error. This chain links TRGV9 with TRGJ1 or TRGJ2. Germline V gene data show CDR1 as GITISATS and CDR2 as ISYDGTV (reference sequence). The V and J ends lost 4 bases and 0 bases, in that order; junction bases with no gene match: 3. The CDR3 is 13 residues long. The CDR3 reads CALWDVNYYKKLF. Written as DNA, the CDR3 is TGTGCCTTGTGGGACGTGAATTATTATAAGAAACTCTTT.

CDR3 region: CATWDGPHSNYYKKLF. CDR3 DNA sequence: TGTGCCACCTGGGATGGGCCCCATTCGAATTATTATAAGAAACTCTTT. V and J are TRGV4 and TRGJ1 or TRGJ2. Germline V gene sequence: CDR1 EGSTGY, CDR2 YDSYTSSV. V lost 0 bases, J lost 0 bases, and 8 bases stayed unmatched. This CDR3 is 16 amino acids long.

This clone was picked up a small number of times. The identical CDR3 is also encoded by other nucleotide sequences in the sample. V and J are TRGV8 and TRGJ1 or TRGJ2. Germline loops: CDR1 VENAVY, CDR2 YDSYNSRV. J was trimmed by 5 bases and V by 0 bases; bases with no gene match: 4. The CDR3 has 13 amino acids. In DNA, the CDR3 is TGTGCCACCTGGGATAGGCCGGATTATAAGAAACTCTTT. This translates into CATWDRPDYKKLF.